The 17 T cell receptor beta chains presented below share a single source sample, sequenced in a study of Ad26.COV2.S vaccination and SARS-CoV-2 variants. Regarding treatment: 15 to 20 received Ad26.COV2.S at low or high dose, single or two shots; roughly five received placebo; per-sample allocation not given. Day 63 after the first vaccine or placebo injection was the time point for sampling. Method: immunoSEQ multiplex PCR; TCRdb's copy keeps in-frame clones and lacks some. The sample includes 510,000 or so clones, approximately 90% seen only once; the top ten take 13%. The sequencing used peripheral blood, collected in a trial of Ad26.COV2.S vaccine versus placebo. The receptors here all came from a person between 18 and 59 years old who received the Ad26.COV2.S COVID-19 vaccine or a placebo.

The chain couples TRBV19 to TRBJ1-1; TRBD1 aligns across 7 bases. The CDR3 extends over 18 amino acids. J was trimmed by 0 bases and V by 6 bases; bases with no gene match: 16. Germline CDR1 reads LNHDA; CDR2 reads SQIVND (reference sequence). CDR3 sequence: CASRPRGGQAGMNTEAFF. DNA for the CDR3: TGTGCCAGTAGGCCACGCGGCGGACAGGCCGGGATGAACACTGAAGCTTTCTTT.

The genes are TRBV10-3 and TRBJ2-1; 9 bases map to TRBD2. J was trimmed by 7 bases and V by 5 bases; bases with no gene match: 9. Germline V gene sequence: CDR1 ENHRY, CDR2 SYGVKD. The CDR3 length is 15 residues. CDR3 loop: CAISTLAGIGNEQFF. The CDR3 DNA is TGTGCCATCAGTACCCTAGCGGGAATCGGTAATGAGCAGTTCTTC.

This chain joins TRBV5-1 and TRBJ2-5, with 14 bases fitting TRBD2. The CDR3 loop spans 16 amino acids. CDR1 is SGHRS, CDR2 YFSETQ, per germline. Trimming at V came to 4 bases and at J to 5 bases, leaving 7 bases not matched to a gene. This CDR3 is CASSLGLAGVGETQYF. The DNA of the CDR3 is TGCGCCAGCAGCCTGGGACTAGCGGGAGTGGGGGAGACCCAGTACTTC.

The rearrangement uses TRBV6-1 and TRBJ2-5; D perhaps matches TRBD2 (6 bases). The V end lost 3 bases, the J end lost 4 bases, and 18 bases lay between the germline ends. This CDR3 region has 16 residues. Germline V gene lookup returns CDR1 MNHNS and CDR2 SASEGT. The DNA for the CDR3 is TGTGCCAGCAGTGATGGTGGGAACCACGGGGGAGAGACCCAGTACTTC. Protein product: CASSDGGNHGGETQYF.

V is TRBV3-1 (or the pseudogene TRBV3-2) and J is TRBJ2-7, with a weak D call TRBD2 (5 bases). The CDR3 totals 14 residues. Germline CDR1 LGHDT, CDR2 YNNKEL (reference sequence). Between the trimmed V and J ends, which lost 1 base and 5 bases, there was a span of 12 bases. CDR3 sequence (DNA): TGTGCCAGCAGCCAAGTTGGAGGTTGGAACGAGCAGTACTTC. The encoded protein is CASSQVGGWNEQYF.

V gene TRBV7-2 combines with J gene TRBJ2-7; D not certain. Germline CDR1 SGHTA, CDR2 FQGNSA. This CDR3 has 14 residues. Trimming left V 1 base short and J 5 bases short, with 12 bases between. CDR3 bases: TGTGCCAGCAGCTTAGTGGGTAGGACGCACGAGCAGTACTTC. It is translated as CASSLVGRTHEQYF. Supplemented by reference TRBV7-2 and TRBJ2-7, the full variable domain reads GAGVSQSPSNKVTEKGKDVELRCDPISGHTALYWYRQSLGQGLEFLIYFQGNSAPDKSGLPSDRFSAERTGGSVSTLTIQRTQQEDSAVYLCASSLVGRTHEQYFGPGTRLTVT.

This clone occurred once. CDR3: CASSRAGSSGNTIYF. Written as DNA, the CDR3 is TGTGCCAGCAGCCGGGCCGGGAGCTCTGGAAACACCATATATTTT. The rearrangement links TRBV7-8 to TRBJ1-3, with unresolved D. The germline V and J ends were trimmed by 5 bases and 0 bases, with 11 bases remaining between them. Germline CDR1 SGHVS, CDR2 FQNEAQ. The CDR3 loop spans 15 amino acids.

This rearrangement joins TRBV10-3 to TRBJ2-7, with unresolved D. In germline, CDR1 is ENHRY, CDR2 SYGVKD. The CDR3 covers 14 residues. The ends were cut back, 11 bases at V and 0 bases at J, with 17 bases in the middle. CDR3 in amino acids: CAARGAAYSYEQYF. The CDR3 DNA follows: TGTGCCGCCCGAGGAGCAGCATACTCCTACGAGCAGTACTTC.

In its sample, this clone was seen a few times. The chain carries TRBV4-2 and TRBJ1-6; 8 bases map to TRBD1. In germline, CDR1 is LGHNA, CDR2 YNFKEQ. The V segment lost 1 base and the J segment 6 bases; nucleotides outside the gene matches: 5. The CDR3 covers 16 residues. For the CDR3, the DNA is TGTGCCAGCAGCCAAGTTACAGGGGGACCTAATTCACCCCTCCACTTT. It codes for CASSQVTGGPNSPLHF.

The V call is TRBV9, the J call TRBJ2-3, with D maybe TRBD2 (5 bases). The germline V and J ends were trimmed by 0 bases and 5 bases, with 10 bases remaining between them. The CDR3 consists of 14 residues. Germline CDR1 is SGDLS and CDR2 is YYNGEE. The CDR3 sequence is CASSVGSAIDTQYF. CDR3 sequence (DNA): TGTGCCAGCAGCGTAGGTAGCGCCATAGATACGCAGTATTTT. The variable domain in full, with the rest retrieved from reference TRBV9 and TRBJ2-3, is DSGVTQTPKHLITATGQRVTLRCSPRSGDLSVYWYQQSLDQGLQFLIQYYNGEERAKGNILERFSAQQFPDLHSELNLSSLELGDSALYFCASSVGSAIDTQYFGPGTRLTVL.

The J gene is TRBJ2-3, the V gene TRBV7-2; D not certain. This CDR3 is 15 amino acids long. Trimming shortened V by 0 bases and J by 5 bases, and 12 bases separated the two germline ends. CDR1 is SGHTA and CDR2 is FQGNSA in the germline V gene. The CDR3 DNA sequence: TGTGCCAGCAGCTTAGCTCGGCAGGTCGGAGATACGCAGTATTTT. Translating it yields CASSLARQVGDTQYF. Filled out from reference TRBV7-2 and TRBJ2-3, the complete variable domain reads GAGVSQSPSNKVTEKGKDVELRCDPISGHTALYWYRQSLGQGLEFLIYFQGNSAPDKSGLPSDRFSAERTGGSVSTLTIQRTQQEDSAVYLCASSLARQVGDTQYFGPGTRLTVL.

This chain uses TRBV7-6 with TRBJ2-3, with 8 positions matching TRBD2. The CDR3 covers 17 residues. V gave up 0 bases and J gave up 2 bases; unmatched junction bases: 7. The germline V gene encodes CDR1 SGHVS and CDR2 FNYEAQ. CDR3 nucleotides: TGTGCCAGCAGCTTAGCGGGGGTAGCGGGGCACACAGATACGCAGTATTTT. This translates into CASSLAGVAGHTDTQYF.

The chain has TRBV3-1 (or the pseudogene TRBV3-2) and TRBJ2-7, with D maybe TRBD1 (5 bases). Trimming took off 1 base at V and 2 bases at J, with 15 bases between the two ends. Germline loops: CDR1 LGHDT, CDR2 YNNKEL (reference sequence). This CDR3 is built from 16 residues. This CDR3 reads CASSQVGGRVAYEQYF. As DNA, the CDR3 is TGTGCCAGCAGCCAAGTTGGTGGCAGGGTGGCCTACGAGCAGTACTTC.

The CDR3 protein is CAWSRPPANEQFF. In nucleotides, the CDR3 is TGTGCCTGGAGTCGCCCCCCGGCAAATGAGCAGTTCTTC. This chain connects TRBV30 to TRBJ2-1; D unclear. The CDR3 is 13 residues long. Germline V gene data show CDR1 as GTSNPN and CDR2 as SVGIG (reference sequence). V shed 2 bases and J shed 7 bases, with 12 bases lying between them.

The gene calls are TRBV3-1 (or the pseudogene TRBV3-2) and TRBJ2-7; TRBD1 or TRBD2 may be the D gene (6 bases each). CDR1 and CDR2 from the germline V gene are LGHDT and YNNKEL (reference sequence). The CDR3 runs to 13 residues. The V end lost 3 bases, the J end lost 5 bases, and 11 bases lay between the germline ends. CDR3 bases: TGTGCCAGCAGCCAGGGGGGCCGGGACGAGCAGTACTTC. Its protein product is CASSQGGRDEQYF.

This clone came up a few times. The rearrangement links TRBV7-9 to TRBJ1-3, with no clear D. Germline assignment: CDR1 SEHNR and CDR2 FQNEAQ (reference sequence). The CDR3 loop spans 17 amino acids. V was clipped by 5 bases and J by 2 bases, with 19 bases between them. The CDR3 nucleotides read TGTGCCAGCAGCCAACCACACCCAGCGGCCCCTGGAAACACCATATATTTT. Amino acids: CASSQPHPAAPGNTIYF. Together with reference TRBV7-9 and TRBJ1-3, the CDR3 gives the full variable domain: DTGVSQNPRHKITKRGQNVTFRCDPISEHNRLYWYRQTLGQGPEFLTYFQNEAQLEKSRLLSDRFSAERPKGSFSTLEIQRTEQGDSAMYLCASSQPHPAAPGNTIYFGEGSWLTVV.

The J gene is TRBJ2-1, the V gene TRBV18; D is unclear. Germline CDR1 KGHSH, CDR2 LQKENI. V lost 3 bases and J lost 10, with 10 bases in between. The CDR3 extends over 12 amino acids. CDR3 nucleotides: TGTGCCAGCTCACCCAAGGACGGCGAGCAGTTCTTC. Amino acids: CASSPKDGEQFF.